This T cell receptor (beta chain) was identified during a study of PD-L1 blockade in urothelial cancer. Study in general: Typically, measured as a median, blood samples had about 140,000 T cells.

V gave up 2 bases and J gave up 4 bases; unmatched junction bases: 6. Germline V CDR1 and CDR2: MNHNY, SVGAGI (reference sequence). CDR3 length equals 15 residues. Overall study findings and caveats: Prediction of better survival came from below-median pretreatment blood TCR clonality.

For this clone: Its antigen is not identified.

Synthetic TCR analog templates were added to each PCR reaction. Data came from immunoSEQ multiplex PCR; TCRdb stores just in-frame clones and leaves some out. Of 45,000 or so clones in the sample, approximately 88% are singletons; the top ten hold about 4.2%. This TCR derives from a man older than 75 with urothelial cancer. V usage is TRBV6-6 and J usage is TRBJ2-7; 9 bases align to TRBD1. The starting material was PBMCs, obtained around atezolizumab (anti-PD-L1) treatment. The CDR3 region has the DNA TGTGCCAGCAGTTACCTCCGTGGACAGGGGTACGAGCAGTACTTC. It codes for CASSYLRGQGYEQYF.